The 12 T cell receptor beta chains given below trace back to one sample, sequenced in a study of cytomegalovirus exposure and HLA in healthy donors (dated by TCRdb to between 2016 and 2019). The method behind the library was the immunoSEQ multiplex PCR assay. The multiplex PCR relied on a mix of 60 forward primers for TCR Vbeta segments and 13 reverse primers for TCR Jbeta segments. Not all clones reach the TCRdb copy of this immuneACCESS table, which keeps in-frame sequences only. Checked studies attribute under half of the gap to unresolved V genes and leave the rest unexplained. This sample gives fewer than 250,000 clones in total; about 75% of them show up just once. Together, the top ten hold less than 2% of the sample. The sequenced sample was PBMCs. These TCRs come from a male donor in good health and CMV-seronegative.

J is TRBJ2-2 and V is TRBV6-1; 9 nucleotides align to TRBD1. Per the germline V gene, CDR1 is MNHNS and CDR2 is SASEGT. This CDR3 comprises 17 residues. Trimming at V came to 3 bases and at J to 7 bases, leaving 12 bases not matched to a gene. The CDR3 sequence: CASSDFRGTGSVGELFF. DNA of the CDR3: TGTGCCAGCAGTGATTTTCGCGGGACAGGGTCCGTCGGGGAGCTGTTTTTT.

This rearrangement joins TRBV5-1 to TRBJ1-1, with 7 nucleotides matching TRBD1. Per the germline V gene, CDR1 is SGHRS and CDR2 is YFSETQ. V lost 4 bases and J lost 5; bases outside the gene matches: 11. This CDR3 has 15 residues. The CDR3 bases are TGCGCCAGCAGCCCTTATCAGGGGGTAACAACTGAAGCTTTCTTT. Its translation: CASSPYQGVTTEAFF.

The chain links TRBV7-9 to TRBJ2-2; 10 bases line up with TRBD1. Germline V CDR1 and CDR2: SEHNR, FQNEAQ (reference sequence). V shed 6 bases, J shed 2 bases, and the junction held 6 bases outside the gene matches. This CDR3 comprises 16 residues. The CDR3 coding sequence is TGTGCCAGCAGTTCCCGGGACAGGGGTAACACCGGGGAGCTGTTTTTT. Its protein product is CASSSRDRGNTGELFF.

As regards this clone: Other nucleotide sequences in the sample specify the same CDR3. V gene TRBV5-6 combines with J gene TRBJ2-1, with a weak D call TRBD1 (5 bases). V was clipped by 2 bases and J by 4 bases, with 7 bases between them. The germline V gene has CDR1 SGHDT and CDR2 YYEEEE. This CDR3 spans 13 amino acids. The CDR3 sequence is CASSFDSYNEQFF. The CDR3 coding sequence is TGTGCCAGCAGCTTCGACAGTTACAATGAGCAGTTCTTC.

The rearrangement uses TRBV30 and TRBJ2-3; 8 bases map to TRBD1. The J segment lost 9 bases and the V segment lost 4 bases, leaving 3 bases of the junction unmatched. The CDR3 has 11 amino acids. The germline V gene encodes CDR1 GTSNPN and CDR2 SVGIG (reference sequence). The CDR3, as DNA: TGTGCCTGGACCACAGGGGGAACGCAGTATTTT. Protein product: CAWTTGGTQYF.

The chain carries TRBV5-1 and TRBJ2-3, with 13 bases that match TRBD2. J was trimmed by 2 bases and V by 5 bases; bases with no gene match: 5. Germline V gives CDR1 SGHRS, CDR2 YFSETQ. This CDR3 is 16 amino acids long. The CDR3 DNA reads TGCGCCAGCAGTCACGGACTAGCGGGGGACACAGATACGCAGTATTTT. As protein: CASSHGLAGDTDTQYF.

This clone showed up just a few times. The chain is built from TRBV28 and TRBJ1-1; a weak D match, TRBD1 (5 bases). The CDR3 length is 13 residues. V dropped 8 bases and J dropped 0 bases, with 10 bases sitting between them. Per germline, CDR1 MDHEN and CDR2 SYDVKM. CDR3 DNA: TGTGCCAGCGGGGGGTCGTTGAACACTGAAGCTTTCTTT. Amino acid sequence: CASGGSLNTEAFF.

The chain is built from TRBV7-9 and TRBJ2-1; 7 bases line up with TRBD1. Germline V gene sequence: CDR1 SEHNR, CDR2 FQNEAQ (reference sequence). Trimming took 2 bases from V and 1 from J; bases not matched to a gene: 11. CDR3 size: 18 residues. The CDR3 nucleotides are TGTGCCAGCAGCTTACCTCAGAAGGGGACAGATTCCTACAATGAGCAGTTCTTC. Its protein product is CASSLPQKGTDSYNEQFF.

The J gene is TRBJ1-4, the V gene TRBV5-4, with D possibly being TRBD1 (5 bases). Trimming left V 0 bases short and J 7 bases short, with 16 bases between. Germline lookup yields CDR1 SGHNT and CDR2 YYREEE (reference sequence). There are 16 residues in the CDR3. Written as DNA, the CDR3 is TGTGCCAGCAGCTTGGCCTTGGGGGGTATTCGTGAAAAACTGTTTTTT. This gives the protein CASSLALGGIREKLFF. Looking up the rest from reference TRBV5-4 and TRBJ1-4 gives the full variable domain: ETGVTQSPTHLIKTRGQQVTLRCSSQSGHNTVSWYQQALGQGPQFIFQYYREEENGRGNFPPRFSGLQFPNYSSELNVNALELDDSALYLCASSLALGGIREKLFFGSGTQLSVL.

V gene TRBV27 combines with J gene TRBJ1-2; 8 bases agree with TRBD1. Germline V gene sequence: CDR1 MNHEY, CDR2 SMNVEV (reference sequence). V was pared by 1 base and J by 1 base, with 8 bases of the junction left unmatched. The CDR3 loop spans 17 amino acids. In DNA, the CDR3 is TGTGCCAGCAGTTTATTACCCGGGACAGGATATAACTATGGCTACACCTTC. Translating gives CASSLLPGTGYNYGYTF.

In its sample, this clone was seen once. The chain is built from TRBV28 and TRBJ2-3; 15 bases align to TRBD2. Germline V gene data show CDR1 as MDHEN and CDR2 as SYDVKM. The trim removed 6 bases at V and 4 bases at J, leaving 11 bases unmatched. CDR3 size: 18 residues. CDR3 in amino acids: CASSHTGLAGGQPDTQYF. The CDR3 DNA follows: TGTGCCAGCAGCCACACAGGACTAGCGGGAGGGCAGCCAGATACGCAGTATTTT.

The V and J genes are TRBV7-2 and TRBJ1-2, with a possible D match to TRBD1 (5 bases). Trimming pared 5 bases from V and 3 bases from J, leaving 16 bases between. CDR3 size: 15 residues. CDR1 is SGHTA, CDR2 FQGNSA, per germline. As DNA, the CDR3 is TGTGCCAGCAGCCTCCGACAGTTCGTGGACTATGGCTACACCTTC. This encodes CASSLRQFVDYGYTF.